These 10 T cell receptor beta chains share one sample of origin, sequenced in a study of cytomegalovirus exposure and HLA in healthy donors. 13 Jbeta primers and 60 Vbeta primers were used for the PCR. Sequenced by immunoSEQ multiplex PCR; TCRdb stores in-frame clones only, minus some. This sample's clone table lists tens of thousands of clones. Sequencing was done on a sample of PBMCs. Receptors originate from a male donor in good health and CMV-seronegative.

This sequence joins TRBV28 and TRBJ2-7, with 12 bases lining up with TRBD2. V was clipped by 3 bases and J by 0 bases; unmatched bases: 12. Germline V lookup: CDR1 MDHEN, CDR2 SYDVKM. The CDR3 is made up of 19 amino acids. The CDR3: CASSFRTSGMIGSSYEQYF. In DNA, the CDR3 is TGTGCCAGCAGTTTCAGGACTAGCGGGATGATAGGCAGCTCCTACGAGCAGTACTTC.

The chain employs TRBV28 and TRBJ2-5, with a weak D call TRBD1 (8 bases). The CDR3 runs 14 residues. Deletions cut 10 bases from V and 3 bases from J, with 18 bases between. CDR1 and CDR2 (germline): MDHEN, SYDVKM. The CDR3 nucleotides read TGTGCCACCGACGGACAGGGAGGGAAAGAGACCCAGTACTTC. Translation: CATDGQGGKETQYF.

The chain couples TRBV18 to TRBJ2-1, with TRBD2 as a possible D gene (8 bases). Germline CDR1 and CDR2: KGHSH and LQKENI. Trimming pared 2 bases from V and 9 bases from J, leaving 20 bases between. The CDR3 runs 16 residues. The CDR3 coding sequence is TGTGCCAGCTCACCAGACTTCGGACTAGCAGGGGGTGAGCAGTTCTTC. Its protein product is CASSPDFGLAGGEQFF.

CDR3 DNA: TGTGCCAGCAGCTCAACTAACCGGGGGGGCGAGCAGTTCTTC. Its protein product is CASSSTNRGGEQFF. The chain combines TRBV7-3 with TRBJ2-1; 8 positions agree with TRBD2. V was clipped by 4 bases and J by 10 bases; unmatched bases: 9. This CDR3 is built from 14 residues. From germline, CDR1 is SGHTA and CDR2 FQGTGA.

The rearrangement uses TRBV2 and TRBJ1-2; 8 bases align to TRBD1. The ends lost 2 bases at V and 1 base at J; junction bases unmatched: 3. The CDR3 extends over 15 amino acids. Germline V gene data show CDR1 as SNHLY and CDR2 as FYNNEI. CDR3 residues: CASSELGQGNYGYTF. Written as DNA, the CDR3 is TGTGCCAGCAGTGAACTAGGACAGGGTAACTATGGCTACACCTTC.

The chain carries TRBV7-2 and TRBJ2-1; 13 bases are a match to TRBD2. With 6 bases clipped from V and 8 bases from J, the junction kept 4 bases outside the gene matches. Germline lookup yields CDR1 SGHTA and CDR2 FQGNSA. The CDR3 is 14 amino acids. The CDR3 coding sequence is TGTGCCAGCAGGTGGACTAGCGGGAGTGATGAGCAGTTCTTC. Translated: CASRWTSGSDEQFF.

The chain links TRBV27 to TRBJ2-1; 10 bases agree with TRBD2. Germline trimming cut 4 bases from V and 8 bases from J; bases unmatched to any gene: 8. CDR3 length equals 15 residues. Germline CDR1 MNHEY, CDR2 SMNVEV (reference sequence). CDR3 in amino acids: CASSWGTSVVDEQFF. Written as DNA, the CDR3 is TGTGCCAGCAGTTGGGGGACTAGCGTGGTGGATGAGCAGTTCTTC.

The chain carries TRBV7-9 and TRBJ2-5; possible D gene TRBD2, 6 bases. Trimming left V 5 bases short and J 5 bases short, with 9 bases between. Germline CDR1 and CDR2: SEHNR and FQNEAQ (reference sequence). This CDR3 comprises 12 residues. CDR3 bases: TGTGCCAGCAGCCCACGGGGGGAGACCCAGTACTTC. It yields the protein CASSPRGETQYF.

The chain employs TRBV6-6 and TRBJ1-2, with D possibly TRBD1 on 6 matching bases. Trimming removed 3 bases at V and 8 bases at J, with 13 bases between. The CDR3 covers 13 residues. CDR1 is MNHNY, CDR2 SVGAGI, per germline (reference sequence). CDR3 nucleotide sequence: TGTGCCAGCAGTTATCTGGGGGCCGAGGGCTACACCTTC. The encoded protein is CASSYLGAEGYTF.

The rearrangement links TRBV6-6 to TRBJ2-7; 10 bases match TRBD2. After removal of 2 bases from V and 5 bases from J, the junction contained 9 bases not matched to a gene. The CDR3 has 16 residues. Germline V gene data show CDR1 as MNHNY and CDR2 as SVGAGI (reference sequence). The CDR3 DNA follows: TGTGCCAGCAGTTACCCGGAGCGGGAGGGTAGCGACGAGCAGTACTTC. Amino acids: CASSYPEREGSDEQYF.